A single sample gave rise to the 9 T cell receptor beta chains below, sequenced in a study of lymphopenia after photon versus proton radiotherapy. Assay: immunoSEQ multiplex PCR; the TCRdb copy retains only in-frame clones and omits some. This sample has tens of thousands of clones, with less than 85% found just once. Sample: peripheral blood, taken from a patient treated with proton-based radiotherapy. These receptors came from a man between 60 and 70 years old with pancreatic cancer.

This clone came up once. The chain recombines TRBV21-1 with TRBJ2-3; TRBD2, the table's D call, was not compared with the DNA. TRBV21-1 is a recognized pseudogene. This CDR3 is 16 amino acids long. The chain's CDR3 is CASSKGSSGGTDTQYF. The CDR3 DNA follows: TGTGCCAGCAGCAAAGGTTCTAGCGGGGGCACAGATACGCAGTATTTT.

J is TRBJ1-4 and V is TRBV18; TRBD1 matches 7 bases. The V segment lost 6 bases and the J segment 7 bases; nucleotides outside the gene matches: 5. Germline V gene data show CDR1 as KGHSH and CDR2 as LQKENI. The CDR3 loop spans 13 amino acids. CDR3 nucleotide sequence: TGTGCCAGCTCGCCAGGGGGTCCTGAAAAACTGTTTTTT. It encodes CASSPGGPEKLFF.

The chain links TRBV7-6 to TRBJ2-7; 9 bases agree with TRBD2. The CDR3 contains 15 residues. Germline CDR1 reads SGHVS; CDR2 reads FNYEAQ. The V segment lost 0 bases and the J segment 3 bases; nucleotides outside the gene matches: 3. CDR3 loop: CASSLAVTSGYEQYF. In DNA, the CDR3 is TGTGCCAGCAGCTTAGCGGTGACTAGCGGCTACGAGCAGTACTTC.

The chain employs TRBV5-4 and TRBJ1-6; no reliable D call. The V end was cut by 1 base, the J end by 7 bases, with 9 bases between. CDR3 size: 14 residues. Germline-derived CDR1 and CDR2 are SGHNT and YYREEE (reference sequence). The CDR3 region is CASSLMYGNSPLHF. As DNA, the CDR3 is TGTGCCAGCAGCTTGATGTACGGGAATTCACCCCTCCACTTT.

The chain carries TRBV5-5 and TRBJ2-3; maybe TRBD2 (7 bases). CDR1 SGHKS and CDR2 YYEKEE come from the germline V gene (reference sequence). Trimming took 4 bases from V and 6 from J, leaving 15 bases between them. The CDR3 has 14 residues. The CDR3 DNA is TGTGCCAGCAGCCCGGGGGCTAGCGGTGATACGCAGTATTTT. Encoded protein: CASSPGASGDTQYF.

V usage is TRBV14 and J usage is TRBJ2-5, with TRBD2 matching over 12 bases. The length of the CDR3 is 17 residues. CDR1 and CDR2 from the germline V gene are SGHDN and FVKESK. Losses at the gene ends were 1 base for V and 4 bases for J; bases not matched to a gene: 7. The CDR3 region has the DNA TGTGCCAGCAGCCAAGGACTAGCGGGAGTAGATAGAGAGACCCAGTACTTC. Translating gives CASSQGLAGVDRETQYF.

This clone has just one count. The rearrangement joins TRBV5-8 to TRBJ2-4; D possibly corresponds to TRBD1 (5 bases). CDR3 length: 13 residues. From germline, CDR1 is SGHTS and CDR2 YDEGEE. Trimming cost V 1 base and J 8 bases, with 10 bases left between them. The CDR3 DNA reads as TGTGCCAGCAGCTTGAGCTTCAGGGACATTCAGTACTTC. Translation: CASSLSFRDIQYF.

The rearrangement uses TRBV18 and TRBJ1-2; D unresolved. The CDR3 extends over 15 amino acids. Germline V CDR1 and CDR2: KGHSH, LQKENI. V lost 2 bases and J 3 bases, leaving 13 bases between the germline ends. Here the CDR3 DNA reads TGTGCCAGCTCACCATTAGCCCTGAACGACTATGGCTACACCTTC. Translating gives CASSPLALNDYGYTF.

This clone was seen once. This chain joins TRBV29-1 and TRBJ2-5, with D maybe TRBD1 (6 bases). V lost 4 bases and J lost 6, with 18 bases in between. The CDR3 is 14 amino acids. Germline V gene lookup returns CDR1 SQVTM and CDR2 ANQGSEA. The DNA of the CDR3 is TGCAGCGTTGTGGGGGCAAGGGAACGAAAGACCCAGTACTTC. The encoded protein is CSVVGARERKTQYF.